This entry concerns a single TCR beta chain. The table came from immunoSEQ multiplex PCR; TCRdb's copy has only in-frame clones and leaves some out. The table lists about 340,000 clones, 65% to 90% of them singletons. Germline-derived CDR1 and CDR2 are SNHLY and FYNNEI. Germline trimming cut 8 bases from V and 0 bases from J; bases unmatched to any gene: 4. The CDR3 is 14 residues long. The sample originates from a study of blood T cell repertoires in COVID-19. Across the whole study: From T cells, B-cell-depleted T cells, or PBMCs came the material, which was cDNA or gDNA.

This TCR was recovered from a woman between 40 and 50 years old with acute COVID-19. Specimen: PBMCs or T cells enriched from blood (not recorded which). This chain connects TRBV2 to TRBJ2-3, with TRBD1 identical over 8 bases. In DNA, the CDR3 is TGTGCCAGCGTCTGGACAGGGAGCACAGATACGCAGTATTTT. Residues: CASVWTGSTDTQYF. The full variable domain, in which reference TRBV2 and TRBJ2-3 provide the parts outside the CDR3, is EPEVTQTPSHQVTQMGQEVILRCVPISNHLYFYWYRQILGQKVEFLVSFYNNEISEKSEIFDDQFSVERPDGSNFTLKIRSTKLEDSAMYFCASVWTGSTDTQYFGPGTRLTVL.